Below are 3 T cell receptor beta chains sequenced from a single sample in a study of T cells expressing NK-cell markers. TCRdb reworked the 5' RACE reads into one entry per CDR3 protein, no DNA. The sample spans fewer than 400,000 distinct CDR3 sequences; the ten largest clones claim 9.5% to 12%. The sequencing sample was made of blood T cells: a sorted CD56 or NKG2C T cell subset, CD4+ or CD8+ T cells, or bulk PBMC T cells (not recorded which). The origin of the receptors is a woman aged 45 to 65 in good health.

V and J are TRBV20-1 and TRBJ2-7. The CDR3 has 15 residues. Germline CDR1 and CDR2: DFQATT and SNEGSKA (reference sequence). Here the CDR3 reads CSARDVLGSSYEQYF.

The chain joins TRBV7-2 to TRBJ1-6. Per germline, CDR1 SGHTA and CDR2 FQGNSA. CDR3 length: 15 amino acids. This chain's CDR3 is CASSLARLDNSPLHF.

The chain is built from TRBV27 and TRBJ2-1; the TCRdb call, TRBD1, lacks DNA for checking. The CDR3 contains 15 residues. Germline lookup yields CDR1 MNHEY and CDR2 SMNVEV (reference sequence). The CDR3 loop is CASTRGATGHNEQFF.